One and the same sample provided the 5 T cell receptor beta chains below, sequenced in a study of molecular identifiers for immune sequencing clone quantification. One entry per CDR3 protein results from TCRdb running MiXCR on the PCR reads. The data contain about 100,000 distinct CDR3 sequences, roughly 34% of them singletons. The specimen was naive CD8+ T cells from blood, with Jurkat cell RNA spiked in. Subset in this sample: FACS-sorted CD8+CD4-CCR7+CD45RA+ naive T cells. The origin of the receptors is a human donor in good health. Some libraries in this study had Jurkat cell RNA spiked in.

This clonotype was counted many times. The V and J genes are TRBV2 and TRBJ2-7, with a weak D call TRBD2 (6 bases). Germline CDR1 reads SNHLY; CDR2 reads FYNNEI. This CDR3 comprises 16 residues. The germline V and J ends were trimmed by 0 bases and 4 bases, with 16 bases remaining between them. DNA of the CDR3: TGTGCCAGCAGTGAAGCGCTTCGTTCTAGCGCTTACGAGCAGTACTTC. It encodes CASSEALRSSAYEQYF.

The CDR3 DNA is TGTGCCAGCAGTCAAACTAGCGTCCAAGAGACCCAGTACTTC. Its translation: CASSQTSVQETQYF. The J gene is TRBJ2-5, the V gene TRBV28, with 7 positions matching TRBD2. Trimming cost V 5 bases and J 1 base; bases outside gene matches: 4. The CDR3 consists of 14 residues. CDR1 is MDHEN, CDR2 SYDVKM, per germline.

This clonotype was recorded at least ten times. The rearrangement uses TRBV7-9 and TRBJ2-2, with a weak D call TRBD1 (6 bases). Trimming took off 5 bases at V and 2 bases at J, with 9 bases between the two ends. The CDR3 extends over 14 amino acids. Germline V gives CDR1 SEHNR, CDR2 FQNEAQ (reference sequence). DNA of the CDR3: TGTGCCAGCAGCCCGGGACATAACACCGGGGAGCTGTTTTTT. It yields the protein CASSPGHNTGELFF.

Note on this clonotype: A clone one base away is much larger, so this may be a read error. V and J are TRBV13 and TRBJ2-7; unclear D gene. Germline values: CDR1 PRHDT, CDR2 FYEKMQ (reference sequence). The V and J ends lost 2 bases and 1 base respectively, with 9 bases between them. This CDR3 has 14 residues. The CDR3 region has the DNA TGTGCCAGCAGCTTACGGGTCTCGTCCTACGAGCAGTACTTC. It translates to CASSLRVSSYEQYF.

This clonotype was seen repeatedly, ten times or more. The chain links TRBV2 to TRBJ2-3; TRBD2 matches at 8 bases. Losses at the gene ends were 4 bases for V and 3 bases for J; bases not matched to a gene: 9. CDR1 is SNHLY, CDR2 FYNNEI, per germline. The CDR3 is 16 residues long. CDR3 bases: TGTGCCAGCAGTGGGGGGCGGGAGGATATGACAGATACGCAGTATTTT. This encodes CASSGGREDMTDTQYF.